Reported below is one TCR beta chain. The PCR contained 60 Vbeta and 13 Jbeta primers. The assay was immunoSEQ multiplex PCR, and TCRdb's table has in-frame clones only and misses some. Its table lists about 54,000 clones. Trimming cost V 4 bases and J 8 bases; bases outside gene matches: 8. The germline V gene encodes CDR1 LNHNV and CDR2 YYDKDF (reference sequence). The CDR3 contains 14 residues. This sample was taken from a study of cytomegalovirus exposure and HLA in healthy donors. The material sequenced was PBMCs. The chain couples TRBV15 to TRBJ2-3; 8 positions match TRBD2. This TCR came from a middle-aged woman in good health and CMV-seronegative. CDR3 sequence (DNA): TGTGCCACCAGCAAACCGGGACTAGATCCTACGCAGTATTTT. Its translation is CATSKPGLDPTQYF.